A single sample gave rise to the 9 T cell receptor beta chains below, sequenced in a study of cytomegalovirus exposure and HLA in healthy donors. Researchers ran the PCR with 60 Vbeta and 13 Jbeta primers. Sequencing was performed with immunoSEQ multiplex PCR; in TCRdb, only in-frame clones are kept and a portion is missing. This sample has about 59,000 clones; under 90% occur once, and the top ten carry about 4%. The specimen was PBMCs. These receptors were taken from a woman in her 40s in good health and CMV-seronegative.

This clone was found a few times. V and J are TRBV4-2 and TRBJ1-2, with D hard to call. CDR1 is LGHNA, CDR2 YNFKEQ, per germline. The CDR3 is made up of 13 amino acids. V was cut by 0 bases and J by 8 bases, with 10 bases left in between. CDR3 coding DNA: TGTGCCAGCAGCCAAGAATCGGGGTTCGGCTACACCTTC. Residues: CASSQESGFGYTF.

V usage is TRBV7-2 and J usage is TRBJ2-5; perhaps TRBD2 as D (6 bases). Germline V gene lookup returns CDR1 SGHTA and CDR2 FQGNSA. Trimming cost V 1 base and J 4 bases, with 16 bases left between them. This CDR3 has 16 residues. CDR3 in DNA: TGTGCCAGCAGCTTAGGTCTTCGGGGGATGTCAGAGACCCAGTACTTC. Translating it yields CASSLGLRGMSETQYF. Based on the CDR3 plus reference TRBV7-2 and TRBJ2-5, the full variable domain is GAGVSQSPSNKVTEKGKDVELRCDPISGHTALYWYRQSLGQGLEFLIYFQGNSAPDKSGLPSDRFSAERTGGSVSTLTIQRTQQEDSAVYLCASSLGLRGMSETQYFGPGTRLLVL.

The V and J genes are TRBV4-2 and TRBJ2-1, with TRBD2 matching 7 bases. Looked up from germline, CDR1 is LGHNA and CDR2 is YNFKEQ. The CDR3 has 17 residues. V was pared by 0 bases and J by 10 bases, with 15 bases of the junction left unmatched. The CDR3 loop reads CASSQDPWASGPQEQFF. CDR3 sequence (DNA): TGTGCCAGCAGCCAAGATCCGTGGGCTAGCGGCCCCCAGGAGCAGTTCTTC.

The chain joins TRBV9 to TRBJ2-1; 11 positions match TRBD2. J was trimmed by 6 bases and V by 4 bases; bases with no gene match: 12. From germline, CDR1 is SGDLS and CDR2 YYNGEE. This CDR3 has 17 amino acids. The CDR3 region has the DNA TGTGCCAGCAGCTCTAGGGATGCGACTAGCGGGATCAATGAGCAGTTCTTC. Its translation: CASSSRDATSGINEQFF. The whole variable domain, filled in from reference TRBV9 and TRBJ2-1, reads DSGVTQTPKHLITATGQRVTLRCSPRSGDLSVYWYQQSLDQGLQFLIQYYNGEERAKGNILERFSAQQFPDLHSELNLSSLELGDSALYFCASSSRDATSGINEQFFGPGTRLTVL.

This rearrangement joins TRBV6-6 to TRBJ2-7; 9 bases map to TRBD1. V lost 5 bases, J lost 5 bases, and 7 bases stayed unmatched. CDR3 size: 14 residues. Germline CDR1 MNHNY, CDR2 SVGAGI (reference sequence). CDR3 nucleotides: TGTGCCAGCAGTCCCCGGGACAGGGTCAACGAGCAGTACTTC. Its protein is CASSPRDRVNEQYF.

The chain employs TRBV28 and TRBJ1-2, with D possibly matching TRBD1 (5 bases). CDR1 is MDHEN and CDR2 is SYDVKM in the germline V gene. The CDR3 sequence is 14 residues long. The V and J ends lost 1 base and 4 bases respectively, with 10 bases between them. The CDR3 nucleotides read TGTGCCAGCAGTTTATCTCAGGGTAGCTATGGCTACACCTTC. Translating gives CASSLSQGSYGYTF.

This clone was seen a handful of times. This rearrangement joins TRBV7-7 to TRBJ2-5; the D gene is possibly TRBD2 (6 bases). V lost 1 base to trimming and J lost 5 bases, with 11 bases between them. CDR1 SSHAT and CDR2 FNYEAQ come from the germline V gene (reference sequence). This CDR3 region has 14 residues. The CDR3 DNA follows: TGTGCCAGCAGCTTAGGGGACTTCTTGGAGACCCAGTACTTC. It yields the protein CASSLGDFLETQYF.

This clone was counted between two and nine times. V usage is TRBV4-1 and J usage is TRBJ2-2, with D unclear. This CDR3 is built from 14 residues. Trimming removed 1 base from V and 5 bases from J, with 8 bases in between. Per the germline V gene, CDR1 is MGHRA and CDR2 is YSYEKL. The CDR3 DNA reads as TGCGCCAGCAGCCAAGTGCCTAGTACCGGGGAGCTGTTTTTT. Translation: CASSQVPSTGELFF.

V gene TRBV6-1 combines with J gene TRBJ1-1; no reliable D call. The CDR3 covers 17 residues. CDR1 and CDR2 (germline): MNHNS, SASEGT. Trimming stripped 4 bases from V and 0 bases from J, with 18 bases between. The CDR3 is CASSAPGRDLMNTEAFF. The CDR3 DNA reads TGTGCCAGCAGTGCCCCGGGAAGGGATTTGATGAACACTGAAGCTTTCTTT.